These 29 T cell receptor beta chains were sequenced from one sample in a study of blood T cells in healthy people across ages. The use of a sample-barcoded 5' primer and a J-beta primer mix characterized a second PCR of roughly 6 to 11 cycles. TCRdb reprocessed the 5' RACE reads via MiXCR and lists one record per CDR3 protein. The data contain 1.5 million to 1.9 million distinct CDR3 sequences, approximately 42% of them singletons. The sample taken for sequencing was blood. The receptors originated from a woman between 18 and 30 years old in good health.

The gene calls are TRBV4-1 and TRBJ1-1; perhaps TRBD1 as D (6 bases). With 2 bases removed from V and 6 bases from J, the gap between germline ends came to 16 bases. This CDR3 is 15 amino acids long. Germline lookup yields CDR1 MGHRA and CDR2 YSYEKL. The CDR3 sequence is CASSQKQGIPPEAFF. Written as DNA, the CDR3 is TGCGCCAGCAGCCAAAAACAGGGAATCCCCCCTGAAGCTTTCTTT.

The chain links TRBV6-2 or TRBV6-3 to TRBJ2-3; no clear D. CDR3 size: 14 residues. Germline assignment: CDR1 MNHEY and CDR2 SVGEGT. V lost 6 bases and J lost 6, with 16 bases in between. In nucleotides, the CDR3 is TGTGCCAGCAGAAACTCGGTGTTGACTGATACGCAGTATTTT. Protein product: CASRNSVLTDTQYF.

The V and J genes are TRBV3-1 and TRBJ1-3, with D uncertain. The CDR3 sequence is 13 residues long. Trimming stripped 3 bases from V and 4 bases from J, with 7 bases between. The germline CDR1 and CDR2 sequences are LGHDT and YNNKEL (reference sequence). The CDR3 loop reads CASSHSEGNTIYF. In nucleotides, the CDR3 is TGTGCCAGCAGCCATTCCGAAGGAAACACCATATATTTT.

This clonotype was seen just once. The chain combines TRBV7-2 with TRBJ2-7, with D possibly matching TRBD1 (6 bases). The tail of the sequence fits TRBJ2-5 better, so the J call may be wrong. CDR1 is SGHTA, CDR2 FQGNSA, per germline. The CDR3 length is 14 residues. The CDR3 protein is CASRRDTTQETQYF. The CDR3, as DNA: TGTGCCAGCAGAAGGGACACCACACAAGAGACCCAGTACTTC.

The sample holds a few counts of this clonotype. This sequence joins TRBV7-6 and TRBJ2-3, with 9 bases fitting TRBD1. The CDR3 contains 17 residues. Germline lookup yields CDR1 SGHVS and CDR2 FNYEAQ. The V gene end was trimmed by 2 bases and the J gene end by 2 bases; junction bases not matched to a gene: 8. The CDR3 bases are TGTGCCAGCAGCTTAAGGGGACAGGGTTATTACACAGATACGCAGTATTTT. It is translated as CASSLRGQGYYTDTQYF.

This clonotype was seen once. This sequence joins TRBV20-1 and TRBJ2-3; TRBD2 might be the D (6 bases). The germline CDR1 and CDR2 sequences are DFQATT and SNEGSKA (reference sequence). V shed 3 bases and J shed 0 bases, with 13 bases lying between them. The CDR3 totals 15 residues. The CDR3 loop is CSASGAGSSTDTQYF. For the CDR3, the DNA is TGCAGTGCTAGCGGGGCGGGGAGTAGCACAGATACGCAGTATTTT.

V and J are TRBV20-1 and TRBJ1-4, with D hard to call. The germline V gene has CDR1 DFQATT and CDR2 SNEGSKA (reference sequence). The CDR3 length is 14 residues. Trimming took off 3 bases at V and 5 bases at J, with 13 bases between the two ends. The CDR3 is CSASLGPVNEKLFF. In DNA, the CDR3 is TGCAGTGCTAGCCTCGGACCCGTAAATGAAAAACTGTTTTTT.

This clonotype was counted a few times. The chain recombines TRBV18 with TRBJ1-1; D unclear. From germline, CDR1 is KGHSH and CDR2 LQKENI. V gave up 6 bases and J gave up 0 bases, with 8 bases separating them. CDR3 length: 13 residues. DNA of the CDR3: TGTGCCAGCTCGACCGGGGTGAACACTGAAGCTTTCTTT. Amino acids: CASSTGVNTEAFF.

This clonotype was found a few times. The V and J genes are TRBV25-1 and TRBJ1-2; 7 bases fit TRBD1. Losses at the gene ends were 6 bases for V and 4 bases for J; bases not matched to a gene: 8. The CDR3 is 14 residues long. Germline loops: CDR1 MGHDK, CDR2 SYGVNS. CDR3 region: CASREVGTAYGYTF. The CDR3 DNA reads as TGTGCCAGCAGGGAGGTCGGGACAGCCTATGGCTACACCTTC.

The DNA for the CDR3 is TGTGCCAGCAGTTACTCTATAGGGAACATGAAAATAGCCAGCTACGAGCAGTACTTC. Its translation: CASSYSIGNMKIASYEQYF. The gene calls are TRBV6-2 or TRBV6-3 and TRBJ2-4; D remains ambiguous. The end of the DNA fits TRBJ2-7 better, so the J call may be wrong. The CDR3 extends over 19 amino acids. CDR1 is MNHEY and CDR2 is SVGEGT in the germline V gene.

This clonotype showed up just a few times. The chain uses TRBV9 and TRBJ2-3, with D unclear. The CDR3 is made up of 13 amino acids. V gave up 0 bases and J gave up 4 bases, with 6 bases separating them. Germline values: CDR1 SGDLS, CDR2 YYNGEE. In DNA, the CDR3 is TGTGCCAGCAGCGTAGATCGTTCAGATACGCAGTATTTT. As protein: CASSVDRSDTQYF.

The chain joins TRBV27 to TRBJ2-3; D ambiguous. V was cut by 5 bases and J by 0 bases, with 15 bases left in between. Germline V gene data show CDR1 as MNHEY and CDR2 as SMNVEV (reference sequence). The CDR3 is made up of 16 amino acids. This CDR3 is CASSPWAVSSTDTQYF. In DNA, the CDR3 is TGTGCCAGCAGTCCATGGGCGGTGTCTAGCACAGATACGCAGTATTTT.

The rearrangement joins TRBV15 to TRBJ1-1, with 8 nucleotides matching TRBD1. The CDR3 extends over 15 amino acids. J lost 0 bases, V lost 9 bases, and 9 bases had no gene match. Germline CDR1 reads LNHNV; CDR2 reads YYDKDF (reference sequence). The CDR3 nucleotides read TGTGCCACTCGGTTGAGGACAGGGATGAACACTGAAGCTTTCTTT. It codes for CATRLRTGMNTEAFF.

The chain carries TRBV12-3 or TRBV12-4 and TRBJ1-2; no clear D. The CDR3 extends over 12 amino acids. V was pared by 4 bases and J by 9 bases, with 12 bases between. The CDR3 DNA reads as TGTGCCAGCAGTTGGGCCCTGGAAAGCTACACCTTC. It translates to CASSWALESYTF.

This clonotype has just a few counts. This chain connects TRBV21-1 to TRBJ2-7; TRBD2, the D gene given by the table, was not confirmed from the DNA. TRBV21-1 is flagged as a pseudogene. The CDR3 length is 16 residues. In DNA form, the CDR3 reads TGTGCCAGCATAGTTATCGGGAGGGGGACTTCCTACGAGCAGTACTTC. It is translated as CASIVIGRGTSYEQYF.

The J gene is TRBJ2-1, the V gene TRBV20-1, with D possibly being TRBD2 (6 bases). The closer fit of TRBJ2-7 to the DNA end suggests the J call may be wrong. The germline V gene encodes CDR1 DFQATT and CDR2 SNEGSKA (reference sequence). This CDR3 has 14 amino acids. The CDR3 sequence: CSVRAGSSYNEQYF. DNA for the CDR3: TGCAGTGTTCGAGCCGGGAGCTCCTACAATGAGCAGTACTTC.

This clonotype was seen only a few times. This chain links TRBV3-1 with TRBJ1-4; D gene unclear. Per the germline V gene, CDR1 is LGHDT and CDR2 is YNNKEL (reference sequence). The CDR3 is 14 amino acids. V was pared by 3 bases and J by 4 bases, with 9 bases between. DNA for the CDR3: TGTGCCAGCAGCCAGTCCGTGGGTAATGAAAAACTGTTTTTT. This codes for CASSQSVGNEKLFF.

Only one count was recorded for this clonotype. V is TRBV10-3 and J is TRBJ2-7; 9 bases are shared with TRBD1. Germline CDR1 reads ENHRY; CDR2 reads SYGVKD. This CDR3 comprises 14 residues. Trimming at V came to 10 bases and at J to 1 base, leaving 8 bases not matched to a gene. The CDR3 is CATDNRGLSYEQYF. The CDR3 nucleotides read TGTGCCACCGATAACAGGGGGCTATCCTACGAGCAGTACTTC.

The V and J genes are TRBV21-1 and TRBJ2-2; the D call in the table, TRBD1, was not verified against the DNA. TRBV21-1 is labeled a pseudogene. CDR3 size: 16 residues. The DNA for the CDR3 is TGTGCCAGCAGCAAAGCGTCCGGGGGGAACACCGGGGAGCTGTTTTTT. Its translation is CASSKASGGNTGELFF.

This clonotype showed up just a few times. The genes are TRBV10-3 and TRBJ2-7; D is unresolved. The CDR3 extends over 12 amino acids. V lost 5 bases to trimming and J lost 3 bases, with 8 bases between them. Germline V gene data show CDR1 as ENHRY and CDR2 as SYGVKD. CDR3 protein: CAISMAGYEQYF. DNA for the CDR3: TGTGCCATCAGTATGGCCGGCTACGAGCAGTACTTC.

CDR3 loop: CSARARRDRGRGEQFF. DNA of the CDR3: TGCAGTGCTAGAGCCCGCCGGGACAGGGGGCGAGGTGAGCAGTTCTTC. This chain links TRBV20-1 with TRBJ2-1; 12 bases map to TRBD1. The CDR3 runs to 16 residues. V lost 1 base to trimming and J lost 9 bases; unmatched junction nucleotides: 10. The V gene's germline CDR1 is DFQATT and CDR2 SNEGSKA (reference sequence).

The chain employs TRBV10-2 and TRBJ1-1; maybe TRBD1 (6 bases). CDR1 is WSHSY and CDR2 is SAAADI in the germline V gene. The CDR3 extends over 13 amino acids. Trimming took 4 bases from V and 4 from J, leaving 10 bases between them. This CDR3 reads CASSGGHFTEAFF. The CDR3 nucleotides read TGCGCCAGCAGTGGGGGACATTTCACTGAAGCTTTCTTT.

V is TRBV7-9 and J is TRBJ2-4; TRBD2 agrees at 9 bases. The J call may be wrong; the DNA end is better matched by TRBJ2-7. The CDR3 is 17 amino acids. Germline CDR1 and CDR2: SEHNR and FQNEAQ (reference sequence). The CDR3 DNA sequence: TGTGCCAGCAGCCCAATACGGGCTAGCGGGAAGACCTACGAGCAGTACTTC. It yields the protein CASSPIRASGKTYEQYF.

This clonotype turned up a few times. The chain has TRBV5-1 and TRBJ1-2; D not certain. Germline V gives CDR1 SGHRS, CDR2 YFSETQ. V lost 1 base, J lost 0 bases, and 7 bases lay in between. This CDR3 spans 14 amino acids. CDR3 DNA sequence: TGCGCCAGCAGCTTGTGGTCAGCTAACTATGGCTACACCTTC. This codes for CASSLWSANYGYTF.

This chain links TRBV29-1 with TRBJ2-7; 10 nucleotides match TRBD2. V gave up 2 bases and J gave up 7 bases; unmatched junction bases: 14. Germline V gene data show CDR1 as SQVTM and CDR2 as ANQGSEA. The CDR3 is 16 amino acids. The chain's CDR3 is CSVEMAPGTSVYEQYF. The CDR3 nucleotides are TGCAGCGTTGAAATGGCCCCAGGGACTAGCGTTTATGAGCAGTACTTC.

This clonotype was recorded a few times. The chain recombines TRBV4-1 with TRBJ2-3; possibly TRBD1 or TRBD2 for D (5 bases each). The CDR3 has 15 residues. Trimming removed 5 bases at V and 2 bases at J, with 14 bases between. Germline V gene lookup returns CDR1 MGHRA and CDR2 YSYEKL. Written as DNA, the CDR3 is TGCGCCAGCAGCAAAGGGACCTCTTACACAGATACGCAGTATTTT. Its translation: CASSKGTSYTDTQYF.

The chain carries TRBV6-5 and TRBJ2-7; 9 positions agree with TRBD2. Per the germline V gene, CDR1 is MNHEY and CDR2 is SVGAGI. V was clipped by 0 bases and J by 2 bases; unmatched bases: 2. This CDR3 region has 15 residues. The CDR3 reads CASSYSRGGTYEQYF. In DNA form, the CDR3 reads TGTGCCAGCAGTTACTCGCGGGGGGGAACCTACGAGCAGTACTTC.

The rearrangement joins TRBV5-1 to TRBJ1-2; TRBD1 might be the D (6 bases). With 1 base removed from V and 4 bases from J, the gap between germline ends came to 11 bases. Germline CDR1 is SGHRS and CDR2 is YFSETQ. The CDR3 runs to 14 residues. The DNA of the CDR3 is TGCGCCAGCAGCTTGACAGGGAACGGCTATGGCTACACCTTC. Its protein product is CASSLTGNGYGYTF.

This clonotype was seen a few times. CDR3 region: CASSGREGLSYEQYF. For the CDR3, the DNA is TGTGCCAGCAGTGGAAGGGAGGGGCTCTCCTACGAGCAGTACTTC. The chain has TRBV25-1 and TRBJ2-7; 7 bases match TRBD2. There are 15 residues in the CDR3. From germline, CDR1 is MGHDK and CDR2 SYGVNS. After removal of 4 bases from V and 0 bases from J, the junction contained 6 bases not matched to a gene.